This T cell receptor beta chain was obtained from a study of blood T cell repertoires in COVID-19. Patients at the Seattle site were enrolled during active infection and followed longitudinally. CDR1 SGHTA and CDR2 FQGNSA come from the germline V gene. V shed 5 bases, J shed 5 bases, and the junction held 5 bases outside the gene matches. This CDR3 comprises 14 residues. Profiling relied on immunoSEQ multiplex PCR, and the TCRdb table lists in-frame clones only, not all of them. Among about 94,000 clones listed, just under 80% were seen once. Source material: peripheral blood. The V gene is TRBV7-2, the J gene TRBJ2-3; 9 positions match TRBD1. The origin of this receptor is a man between 65 and 80 years old with COVID-19, enrolled during active disease. The CDR3 DNA is TGTGCCAGCAGCCTGACAGGGGGAAGAGATACGCAGTATTTT. It encodes CASSLTGGRDTQYF. Together with reference TRBV7-2 and TRBJ2-3, the CDR3 gives the full variable domain: GAGVSQSPSNKVTEKGKDVELRCDPISGHTALYWYRQSLGQGLEFLIYFQGNSAPDKSGLPSDRFSAERTGGSVSTLTIQRTQQEDSAVYLCASSLTGGRDTQYFGPGTRLTVL.